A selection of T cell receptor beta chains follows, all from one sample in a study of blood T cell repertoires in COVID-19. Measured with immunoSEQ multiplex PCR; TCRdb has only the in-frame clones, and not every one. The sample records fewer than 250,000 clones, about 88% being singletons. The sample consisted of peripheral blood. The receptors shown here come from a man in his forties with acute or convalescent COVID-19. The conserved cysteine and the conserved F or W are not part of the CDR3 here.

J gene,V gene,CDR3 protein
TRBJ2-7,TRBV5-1,ASRPGQGASYEQY
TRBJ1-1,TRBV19,ASSIVWRAMNTEAF
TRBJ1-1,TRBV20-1,SAGPERLAF
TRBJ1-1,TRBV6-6,ASSYSGQLSNTEAF
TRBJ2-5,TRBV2,ASGDSQETQY
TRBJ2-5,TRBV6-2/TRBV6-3,ASSLGGGLREETQY
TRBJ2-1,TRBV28,ASSLSYNEQF
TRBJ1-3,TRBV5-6,ASSTGFSGNTIY
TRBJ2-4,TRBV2,ASSEARTRSIQY
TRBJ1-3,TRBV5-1,ASSLDGSSGNTIY
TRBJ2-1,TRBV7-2,ATRRLQDYNEQF
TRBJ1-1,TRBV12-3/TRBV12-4,ASRGPGPEAF
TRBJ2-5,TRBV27,ASKTDPYQETQY
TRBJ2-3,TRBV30,AWSRKSGGGLDTQY
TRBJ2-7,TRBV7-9,ASSSGQGAGEQY
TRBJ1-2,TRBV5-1,ASSLGYSPDGYT
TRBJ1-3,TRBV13,ASSKTGRGSGNTIY
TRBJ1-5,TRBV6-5,ASSHGGVGQPQH
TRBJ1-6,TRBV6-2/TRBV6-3,ASSYFRDSPLH
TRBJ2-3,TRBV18,ASSPPGGLTDTQY
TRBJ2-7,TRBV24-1,ATSDYSATEQY
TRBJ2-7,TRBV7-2,ASSLGRARGSYEQY
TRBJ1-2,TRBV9,ASSGPGAGDYGYT
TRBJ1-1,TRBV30,AWSETAVS
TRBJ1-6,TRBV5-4,ASSYSSSYNSPLH
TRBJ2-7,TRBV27,ASSPGQLVYEQY
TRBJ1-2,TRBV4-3,ASSQVADSAIYGYT
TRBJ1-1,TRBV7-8,ASSLVGSTEAF
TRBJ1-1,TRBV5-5,ASSLWRQGSTEAF
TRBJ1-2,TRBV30,AWSAGTNYGYT
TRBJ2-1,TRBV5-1,ASSVGTSGGYNEQF
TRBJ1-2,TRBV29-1,SGLAGSDYGYT
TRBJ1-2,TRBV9,ASSGGGVYGYT
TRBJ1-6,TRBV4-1,ASSQVPEGQNNSPLH
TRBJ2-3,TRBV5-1,ASSLSADTQY
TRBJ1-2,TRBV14,ASSPDRSNYGYT
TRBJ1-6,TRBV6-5,ATSNGGNSPLH
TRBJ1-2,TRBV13,ASSWRAVSNYGYT
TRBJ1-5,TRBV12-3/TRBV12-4,ASSQDSQPQH
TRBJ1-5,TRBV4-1,ASSQAGGNQPQH
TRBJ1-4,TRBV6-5,ASKSSEQKSEKLF
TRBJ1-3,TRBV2,ASSVLRGPYSGNTIY
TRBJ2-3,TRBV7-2,ASSLNSMVPTDTQY
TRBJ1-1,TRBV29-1,SVEYNTEAF